One and the same sample provided the 18 T cell receptor beta chains below, sequenced in a study of blood T cell repertoires in COVID-19. Only in-frame clones appear in the TCRdb table, and some are missing; sequencing was by immunoSEQ multiplex PCR. The table records hundreds of thousands of clones, about nine tenths of them present only once. Sequencing was done on a sample of peripheral blood. The receptors come from a woman aged 25 to 39 with active or convalescent COVID-19.

The chain combines TRBV27 with TRBJ2-5; 9 bases align to TRBD1. CDR1 MNHEY and CDR2 SMNVEV come from the germline V gene (reference sequence). V was clipped by 6 bases and J by 5 bases; unmatched bases: 7. The CDR3 totals 14 residues. The CDR3 protein is CASRLTGGAETQYF. In DNA form, the CDR3 reads TGTGCCAGCAGGCTTACAGGGGGCGCGGAGACCCAGTACTTC.

Note on this clone: Other DNA variants within this sample encode the same CDR3. The rearrangement joins TRBV5-6 to TRBJ1-2; 7 positions match TRBD1. The CDR3 covers 14 residues. The V segment lost 4 bases and the J segment 3 bases; nucleotides outside the gene matches: 6. Germline V gene sequence: CDR1 SGHDT, CDR2 YYEEEE. The CDR3 protein is CASSPTGSDYGYTF. Written as DNA, the CDR3 is TGTGCCAGCAGCCCGACAGGGTCAGACTATGGCTACACCTTC.

The chain joins TRBV3-1 (or the pseudogene TRBV3-2) to TRBJ2-7, with D tentatively TRBD2 (5 bases). Trimming cost V 1 base and J 5 bases, with 12 bases left between them. The CDR3 covers 14 residues. The germline V gene has CDR1 LGHDT and CDR2 YNNKEL (reference sequence). In nucleotides, the CDR3 is TGTGCCAGCAGCCAAGGACGCGGGTTCGACGAGCAGTACTTC. This gives the protein CASSQGRGFDEQYF.

The rearrangement links TRBV19 to TRBJ1-1; D possibly corresponds to TRBD1 (6 bases). The CDR3 is 13 amino acids. Germline V lookup: CDR1 LNHDA, CDR2 SQIVND (reference sequence). V lost 8 bases, J lost 4 bases, and 14 bases lay in between. CDR3 DNA sequence: TGTGCCAGTGACGACAGGTTGGGCACTGAAGCTTTCTTT. It yields the protein CASDDRLGTEAFF. The variable domain in full, completed from reference TRBV19 and TRBJ1-1, reads DGGITQSPKYLFRKEGQNVTLSCEQNLNHDAMYWYRQDPGQGLRLIYYSQIVNDFQKGDIAEGYSVSREKKESFPLTVTSAQKNPTAFYLCASDDRLGTEAFFGQGTRLTVV.

This clone was counted a single time. The chain has TRBV14 and TRBJ2-5; TRBD1 agrees at 8 bases. The germline V gene has CDR1 SGHDN and CDR2 FVKESK. This CDR3 spans 16 amino acids. Trimming removed 4 bases from V and 5 bases from J; junction bases left unmatched: 12. In nucleotides, the CDR3 is TGTGCCAGCAGCCGAAAGACAGGGGTCGTGTGGGAGACCCAGTACTTC. Translating it yields CASSRKTGVVWETQYF.

The J gene is TRBJ2-5, the V gene TRBV3-1 (or the pseudogene TRBV3-2); 9 nucleotides match TRBD2. Trimming took 8 bases from V and 5 from J; bases not matched to a gene: 6. Germline-derived CDR1 and CDR2 are LGHDT and YNNKEL (reference sequence). CDR3 length: 13 residues. CDR3 DNA: TGTGCCAGCCAACTAGCGGGCGGTGAGACCCAGTACTTC. It translates to CASQLAGGETQYF.

V gene TRBV19 combines with J gene TRBJ1-1; D remains unclear. Germline lookup yields CDR1 LNHDA and CDR2 SQIVND (reference sequence). The CDR3 has 14 residues. With 5 bases removed from V and 0 bases from J, the gap between germline ends came to 10 bases. CDR3 amino acids: CASSLRGLNTEAFF. CDR3 sequence (DNA): TGTGCCAGTAGTCTCCGGGGATTGAACACTGAAGCTTTCTTT. Drawing the rest from reference TRBV19 and TRBJ1-1, the complete variable domain is DGGITQSPKYLFRKEGQNVTLSCEQNLNHDAMYWYRQDPGQGLRLIYYSQIVNDFQKGDIAEGYSVSREKKESFPLTVTSAQKNPTAFYLCASSLRGLNTEAFFGQGTRLTVV.

This sequence joins TRBV4-1 and TRBJ2-3; D perhaps matches TRBD2 (5 bases). Trimming cost V 2 bases and J 3 bases, with 6 bases left between them. Germline V gene data show CDR1 as MGHRA and CDR2 as YSYEKL. The CDR3 has 13 amino acids. In DNA form, the CDR3 reads TGCGCCAGCAGCCAAACTAGAACAGATACGCAGTATTTT. The encoded protein is CASSQTRTDTQYF.

CDR3 nucleotides: TGTGCCAGCAGATCTTCTCGGGGAGTAGATACGCAGTATTTT. Encoded protein: CASRSSRGVDTQYF. The chain is built from TRBV11-2 and TRBJ2-3; maybe TRBD2 (5 bases). The CDR3 extends over 14 amino acids. CDR1 is SGHAT and CDR2 is FQNNGV in the germline V gene. V gave up 6 bases and J gave up 5 bases, with 15 bases separating them.

V gene TRBV4-1 combines with J gene TRBJ2-3, with D unresolved. V was pared by 1 base and J by 0 bases, with 5 bases between. Germline lookup yields CDR1 MGHRA and CDR2 YSYEKL. This CDR3 is 14 amino acids long. The CDR3 region is CASSQVRSTDTQYF. CDR3 bases: TGCGCCAGCAGCCAAGTGAGGAGCACAGATACGCAGTATTTT.

The chain joins TRBV18 to TRBJ2-3; perhaps TRBD1 as D (6 bases). V lost 2 bases and J lost 4, with 10 bases in between. In germline, CDR1 is KGHSH, CDR2 LQKENI. The CDR3 loop spans 14 amino acids. Here the CDR3 reads CASSPSRGADTQYF. In nucleotides, the CDR3 is TGTGCCAGCTCACCAAGCAGGGGAGCAGATACGCAGTATTTT. Together with reference TRBV18 and TRBJ2-3, the CDR3 gives the full variable domain: NAGVMQNPRHLVRRRGQEARLRCSPMKGHSHVYWYRQLPEEGLKFMVYLQKENIIDESGMPKERFSAEFPKEGPSILRIQQVVRGDSAAYFCASSPSRGADTQYFGPGTRLTVL.

The V and J genes are TRBV7-9 and TRBJ2-2; TRBD2 matches at 14 bases. Trimming at V came to 4 bases and at J to 5 bases, leaving 6 bases not matched to a gene. Germline V CDR1 and CDR2: SEHNR, FQNEAQ (reference sequence). The CDR3 loop spans 17 amino acids. The CDR3 DNA sequence: TGTGCCAGCAGCTCGCCGGGACTAGCGGGAGAAACCGGGGAGCTGTTTTTT. It specifies CASSSPGLAGETGELFF. The full variable domain, with the rest looked up from reference TRBV7-9 and TRBJ2-2, is DTGVSQNPRHKITKRGQNVTFRCDPISEHNRLYWYRQTLGQGPEFLTYFQNEAQLEKSRLLSDRFSAERPKGSFSTLEIQRTEQGDSAMYLCASSSPGLAGETGELFFGEGSRLTVL.

The chain has TRBV2 and TRBJ1-2; D remains unclear. The germline V gene encodes CDR1 SNHLY and CDR2 FYNNEI. With 4 bases removed from V and 2 bases from J, the gap between germline ends came to 5 bases. The CDR3 is made up of 12 amino acids. The CDR3, as DNA: TGTGCCAGCAGTGTTTCGAACTATGGCTACACCTTC. Translated: CASSVSNYGYTF.

The genes are TRBV10-2 and TRBJ1-1; D unclear. Trimming took 0 bases from V and 6 from J, leaving 8 bases between them. The length of the CDR3 is 13 residues. Germline V gives CDR1 WSHSY, CDR2 SAAADI. CDR3: CASSESMGPEAFF. Here the CDR3 DNA reads TGCGCCAGCAGTGAGTCGATGGGCCCTGAAGCTTTCTTT.

The chain uses TRBV5-1 and TRBJ2-5; 8 bases agree with TRBD1. Trimming removed 4 bases from V and 5 bases from J; junction bases left unmatched: 13. Germline-derived CDR1 and CDR2 are SGHRS and YFSETQ. The CDR3 sequence is 16 residues long. The CDR3 bases are TGCGCCAGCAGCCAACTTGGGACAGGCATACAGGAGACCCAGTACTTC. Protein sequence: CASSQLGTGIQETQYF.

V is TRBV7-9 and J is TRBJ2-7, with D perhaps matching TRBD2 (6 bases). Germline V gene lookup returns CDR1 SEHNR and CDR2 FQNEAQ (reference sequence). CDR3 length: 15 amino acids. Trimming took 2 bases from V and 6 from J, leaving 17 bases between them. The CDR3 here is CASSLTRVGDSEQYF. CDR3 nucleotide sequence: TGTGCCAGCAGCTTAACGCGGGTGGGGGACTCCGAGCAGTACTTC.

This chain connects TRBV27 to TRBJ1-5; unclear D gene. The ends were cut back, 0 bases at V and 6 bases at J, with 6 bases in the middle. CDR1 and CDR2 (germline): MNHEY, SMNVEV (reference sequence). CDR3 length: 13 amino acids. The CDR3, as DNA: TGTGCCAGCAGTTTATCGATCGGTCAGCCCCAGCATTTT. As protein: CASSLSIGQPQHF.

The chain joins TRBV2 to TRBJ2-7, with 8 nucleotides matching TRBD1. V was pared by 7 bases and J by 6 bases, with 8 bases of the junction left unmatched. The CDR3 consists of 13 residues. CDR1 and CDR2 from the germline V gene are SNHLY and FYNNEI. The CDR3 DNA reads TGTGCCAGCAACACGGGACAGGTAGGCGAGCAGTACTTC. The encoded protein is CASNTGQVGEQYF.